This TCR beta chain was captured by sequencing in a study of shared clonotypes between healthy human individuals. About the study: Per-donor plates numbered three CD4 naive, three CD4 memory, two CD8 naive and one CD8 memory. Overall study results and limits: Genetic and exposure-history diversity was limited by the small donor number.

The authors ran the assay at deep level. In the original processing: ImmunoSEQ supplied junction-only sequences lacking quality scores, so filtering was different. Assay used: immunoSEQ multiplex PCR; TCRdb lists only in-frame clones, some missing. V, J and clone size reflect that table, while D and trimming were determined from the DNA. Among roughly 700,000 clones listed, 80% to 95% were seen once. Deletions cut 5 bases from V and 7 bases from J, with 18 bases between. CDR1 and CDR2 (germline): SGHVS, FQNEAQ. This CDR3 region has 15 residues. As regards this clone: Its antigen is currently unknown.

The chain joins TRBV7-8 to TRBJ1-5, with a possible D match to TRBD1 (5 bases). This TCR came from a man aged 18 to 35 in good health. Some clones in this sample may be carry-over from other donors' samples. Material: memory CD8+ T cells from PBMCs. Described subset: CD45RO+ cells pooled with CCR7-negative TemRA cells. The CDR3 DNA reads TGTGCCAGCAGCCTAGACAGACTCTCAGGGCAGCCCCAGCATTTT. Encoded protein: CASSLDRLSGQPQHF.